The TCR beta chain under discussion was sequenced for a study of spatial heterogeneity in lung cancer. General study points: Ubiquitous expanded tumor TCRs were seen in blood more at resection than at follow-up.

Many counts were recorded for this clonotype. Its specificity is unknown. Time point denoted: blood at routine non-recurrence follow-up after resection. This CDR3 contains 14 residues. V lost 7 bases and J lost 2; bases outside the gene matches: 4. Germline V gene lookup returns CDR1 LNHDA and CDR2 SQIVND (reference sequence). TCRdb fed the 5' RACE reads into MiXCR, producing one record per CDR3 protein. There are 25,000 to 35,000 distinct CDR3 sequences in the sample; 5.4% occur only once, and less than 25% lies in the top ten. This TCR was recovered from a female donor with early-stage non-small cell lung cancer. Sequencing was performed on PBMCs, taken at follow-up. The chain recombines TRBV19 with TRBJ2-5; 10 nucleotides match TRBD2. CDR3 protein: CASTPTSGQETQYF. In DNA form, the CDR3 reads TGTGCCAGTACTCCGACTAGCGGGCAAGAGACCCAGTACTTC. The whole variable domain, filled in from reference TRBV19 and TRBJ2-5, reads DGGITQSPKYLFRKEGQNVTLSCEQNLNHDAMYWYRQDPGQGLRLIYYSQIVNDFQKGDIAEGYSVSREKKESFPLTVTSAQKNPTAFYLCASTPTSGQETQYFGPGTRLLVL.